This T cell receptor (beta chain) was captured by sequencing in a study of control samples from healthy donors and cancer patients. Repertoires were generated with immunoSEQ multiplex PCR, while TCRdb's copy carries only in-frame clones and drops some. The sample has over 100,000 clones, 70% to 90% seen once. CDR1 and CDR2 (germline): MRHNA, SNTAGT. There are 15 residues in the CDR3. The V gene end was trimmed by 2 bases and the J gene end by 8 bases; junction bases not matched to a gene: 8. This rearrangement joins TRBV6-4 to TRBJ2-1; 8 nucleotides align to TRBD1. The sequence was obtained from a man aged 35-49 years in good health. The material sequenced was blood. CDR3 nucleotides: TGTGCCAGCAGTGACGAGGGCAGGGGGCGCGATGAGCAGTTCTTC. Its translation: CASSDEGRGRDEQFF.